These 15 T cell receptor beta chains were sequenced from one sample in a study of blood T cell repertoires in COVID-19. TCRdb's table, derived via immunoSEQ multiplex PCR, lists solely in-frame clones and lacks some. The repertoire holds about 310,000 clones, with roughly 87% as singletons. Sequencing was performed on peripheral blood. The receptors were gathered from a man between 18 and 35 years old with active or convalescent COVID-19.

This clone has more than one count but fewer than ten. The chain joins TRBV29-1 to TRBJ1-2, with D maybe TRBD1 (5 bases). Germline loops: CDR1 SQVTM, CDR2 ANQGSEA. V lost 1 base to trimming and J lost 6 bases, with 12 bases between them. This CDR3 contains 13 residues. This CDR3 reads CSVEGSGGNGYTF. The CDR3 region has the DNA TGCAGCGTTGAAGGTTCTGGGGGGAATGGCTACACCTTC.

This clone was recorded a few times. The J gene is TRBJ2-7, the V gene TRBV2; 10 nucleotides align to TRBD1. J gave up 3 bases and V 1 base, and 3 bases lay outside the gene matches. The CDR3 sequence is 15 residues long. Per the germline V gene, CDR1 is SNHLY and CDR2 is FYNNEI. The CDR3 nucleotides are TGTGCCAGCAGTGAAGAGGGACAGGGGCGCTACGAGCAGTACTTC. It yields the protein CASSEEGQGRYEQYF.

V usage is TRBV4-1 and J usage is TRBJ2-3; 12 positions match TRBD2. The CDR3 covers 17 residues. Germline V lookup: CDR1 MGHRA, CDR2 YSYEKL. The junction had 5 bases not matched to a gene; V was cut back by 0 bases and J by 4 bases. CDR3 nucleotides: TGCGCCAGCAGCCAAGATCCCCCTAGCGGGAGGGCAGATACGCAGTATTTT. It translates to CASSQDPPSGRADTQYF.

The CDR3 region has the DNA TGTGCCAGCAGTAGTTTACAGGGGGGCCTGAAGGACACTGAAGCTTTCTTT. Its protein product is CASSSLQGGLKDTEAFF. This rearrangement joins TRBV28 to TRBJ1-1, with 8 nucleotides matching TRBD1. The CDR3 extends over 17 amino acids. The trim removed 5 bases at V and 3 bases at J, leaving 14 bases unmatched. Germline-derived CDR1 and CDR2 are MDHEN and SYDVKM.

V usage is TRBV4-1 and J usage is TRBJ1-5, with a possible D match to TRBD1 (6 bases). The CDR3 contains 14 residues. V was pared by 3 bases and J by 2 bases, with 8 bases between. Per germline, CDR1 MGHRA and CDR2 YSYEKL. CDR3 DNA sequence: TGCGCCAGCAGCCACCGGACAGGCAATCAGCCCCAGCATTTT. It is translated as CASSHRTGNQPQHF.

The genes are TRBV4-1 and TRBJ1-5; tentative D call: TRBD1 (5 bases). V dropped 5 bases and J dropped 5 bases, with 19 bases sitting between them. This CDR3 spans 16 amino acids. Germline-derived CDR1 and CDR2 are MGHRA and YSYEKL. CDR3 in amino acids: CASSYFLTVGYQPQHF. The CDR3 bases are TGCGCCAGCAGCTACTTCCTGACAGTGGGTTATCAGCCCCAGCATTTT.

This clone showed up just a few times. The chain has TRBV2 and TRBJ1-1, with D unclear. The CDR3 runs 14 residues. V lost 9 bases and J lost 5, with 19 bases in between. CDR1 and CDR2 (germline): SNHLY, FYNNEI. The CDR3 spells CARKETGRRTEAFF. The CDR3 DNA is TGTGCCAGGAAAGAAACCGGGCGGAGGACTGAAGCTTTCTTT. Filled out from reference TRBV2 and TRBJ1-1, the complete variable domain reads EPEVTQTPSHQVTQMGQEVILRCVPISNHLYFYWYRQILGQKVEFLVSFYNNEISEKSEIFDDQFSVERPDGSNFTLKIRSTKLEDSAMYFCARKETGRRTEAFFGQGTRLTVV.

The rearrangement uses TRBV24-1 and TRBJ2-1; TRBD1 agrees at 12 bases. Germline values: CDR1 KGHDR, CDR2 SFDVKD. The CDR3 loop spans 16 amino acids. Trimming cost V 2 bases and J 8 bases; bases outside gene matches: 6. DNA for the CDR3: TGTGCCACCAGTGATTCCGGGACAGGGGGCGAGGATGAGCAGTTCTTC. It is translated as CATSDSGTGGEDEQFF.

The chain links TRBV27 to TRBJ2-2, with D uncertain. Per the germline V gene, CDR1 is MNHEY and CDR2 is SMNVEV (reference sequence). Deletions cut 0 bases from V and 0 bases from J, with 14 bases between. The CDR3 is 18 amino acids. CDR3 coding DNA: TGTGCCAGCAGTTTATCTCTCGCCCGGTCAACGAACACCGGGGAGCTGTTTTTT. This encodes CASSLSLARSTNTGELFF.

This clone was seen repeatedly, ten times or more. The chain combines TRBV6-5 with TRBJ1-2, with a tentative D call TRBD1 (5 bases). Germline V lookup: CDR1 MNHEY, CDR2 SVGAGI. Trimming removed 6 bases at V and 6 bases at J, with 17 bases between. This CDR3 contains 14 residues. The CDR3 DNA sequence: TGTGCCAGCAGCGCCTTGGGGGGTTTCGATGGCTACACCTTC. It translates to CASSALGGFDGYTF.

The CDR3 loop is CASSIGQSSNTYEQYF. For the CDR3, the DNA is TGTGCCAGCAGCATCGGACAGTCTAGTAACACCTACGAGCAGTACTTC. The V and J genes are TRBV5-4 and TRBJ2-7, with D tentatively TRBD1 (6 bases). V lost 4 bases, J lost 2 bases, and 19 bases lay in between. This CDR3 has 16 amino acids. The germline V gene encodes CDR1 SGHNT and CDR2 YYREEE (reference sequence).

The chain couples TRBV5-6 to TRBJ2-7; 9 bases match TRBD1. This CDR3 comprises 15 residues. V gave up 4 bases and J gave up 2 bases; unmatched junction bases: 7. Germline values: CDR1 SGHDT, CDR2 YYEEEE. The CDR3 sequence: CASSLDRGVTYEQYF. CDR3 DNA sequence: TGTGCCAGCAGCCTGGACAGGGGAGTAACCTACGAGCAGTACTTC. Based on the CDR3 plus reference TRBV5-6 and TRBJ2-7, the full variable domain is DAGVTQSPTHLIKTRGQQVTLRCSPKSGHDTVSWYQQALGQGPQFIFQYYEEEERQRGNFPDRFSGHQFPNYSSELNVNALLLGDSALYLCASSLDRGVTYEQYFGPGTRLTVT.

This sequence joins TRBV9 and TRBJ1-3; D is undetermined. The germline gives CDR1 SGDLS, CDR2 YYNGEE. The V end lost 1 base, the J end lost 4 bases, and 12 bases lay between the germline ends. The CDR3 contains 15 residues. The CDR3 sequence: CASSVSGLLGNTIYF. DNA for the CDR3: TGTGCCAGCAGCGTATCTGGGCTTTTAGGAAACACCATATATTTT.

The V and J genes are TRBV4-3 and TRBJ1-3, with D hard to call. Deletions cut 0 bases from V and 2 bases from J, with 14 bases between. Per germline, CDR1 LGHNA and CDR2 YSLEER. This CDR3 has 17 amino acids. The CDR3 bases are TGCGCCAGCAGCCAAGATTTGGAGGGAAAGGCTGGAAACACCATATATTTT. Translating gives CASSQDLEGKAGNTIYF.

The V call is TRBV24-1, the J call TRBJ2-3; D is possibly TRBD2 (6 bases). Germline V gives CDR1 KGHDR, CDR2 SFDVKD. V dropped 7 bases and J dropped 5 bases, with 12 bases sitting between them. CDR3 length equals 13 residues. In nucleotides, the CDR3 is TGTGCCACCAGCGCGGAGGGGTTAGATACGCAGTATTTT. Protein product: CATSAEGLDTQYF.